This TCR beta chain was observed in a study of CD8+ T cells in alopecia areata. Study summary: In an open-label trial, patients got 5 to 10 mg tofacitinib twice daily.

Findings and caveats of the study: The link between baseline CD8+ expansion and response remains uncertain with one nonresponder.

Treatment here: oral pan-JAK inhibitor, 5-10 mg twice daily. As part of sample collection, lesional scalp punch biopsies and peripheral blood were taken from alopecia areata patients. cDNA prepared by RNA extraction and subsequent reverse transcription served as the template for sequencing. Assay: immunoSEQ multiplex PCR; the TCRdb copy retains only in-frame clones and omits some. The sample includes more than 150,000 clones, 45% to 60% seen only once; the top ten take around 9.1%. As to this clone: Its antigen is still unknown.

The CDR3 contains 14 residues. Germline V CDR1 and CDR2: SGHTA, FQGNSA. With 1 base removed from V and 7 bases from J, the gap between germline ends came to 14 bases. The sample in question was CD8+ T cells sorted from blood, obtained between weeks 51 and 54, from a patient treated with tofacitinib. V is TRBV7-2 and J is TRBJ2-7; unclear D gene. The sequence was obtained from a human donor with alopecia areata. The CDR3 loop reads CASSLGTLPWEQYF. CDR3 sequence (DNA): TGTGCCAGCAGCTTAGGGACCCTCCCCTGGGAGCAGTACTTC.